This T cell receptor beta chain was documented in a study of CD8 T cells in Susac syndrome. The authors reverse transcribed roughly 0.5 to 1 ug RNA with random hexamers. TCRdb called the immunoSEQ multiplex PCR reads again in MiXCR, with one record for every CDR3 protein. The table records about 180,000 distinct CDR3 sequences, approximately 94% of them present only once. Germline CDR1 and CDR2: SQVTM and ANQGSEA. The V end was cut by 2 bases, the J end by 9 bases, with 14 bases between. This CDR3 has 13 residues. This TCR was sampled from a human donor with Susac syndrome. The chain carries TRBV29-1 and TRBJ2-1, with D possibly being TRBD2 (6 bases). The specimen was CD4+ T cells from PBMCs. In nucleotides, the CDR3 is TGCAGCGTTGAAAGCCAGGGAGGTGGTGAGCAGTTCTTC. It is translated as CSVESQGGGEQFF.